This T cell receptor (beta chain) was recorded in a study of blood T cell repertoires in COVID-19. About the study: The United States, Italy and Spain were the sources of the acute and convalescent COVID-19 samples. The cDNA or gDNA used as material had been derived from T cells, B-cell-depleted T cells, or PBMCs.

In germline, CDR1 is MGHDK, CDR2 SYGVNS. The CDR3 contains 14 residues. V was clipped by 1 base and J by 7 bases, with 13 bases between them. In the original processing: Amplification from reference gene primers served as the basis for estimated nucleated cell counts. Clones were sequenced by immunoSEQ multiplex PCR, and TCRdb holds only the in-frame ones, with some missing. The V and J calls and the clone size are those of that table, but D and trimming were determined from the DNA. The data hold under 300,000 clones, with 81% observed a single time. V and J are TRBV25-1 and TRBJ1-2, with D possibly matching TRBD1 (5 bases). This TCR derives from a woman in her sixties with active or convalescent COVID-19. Sequences were obtained from peripheral blood. The CDR3 DNA follows: TGTGCCAGCAGTGAATGGGGGGAGCATGCTGGCTACACCTTC. Residues: CASSEWGEHAGYTF.